The present T cell receptor beta chain was sequenced within a study of cytomegalovirus exposure and HLA in healthy donors (dated by TCRdb to about 2017). Study-wide context: In an earlier analysis of 587 of the donors, around 300 Gb of sequence data and just under 120 million unique TCR beta sequences from roughly 200 million T cells were reported. The study aimed to test whether signatures of past pathogen exposure could be identified by cataloging public T cell receptors. Among 350 to 400 genotyped donors of the cohort, an average of around 240,000 unique TCR beta nucleotide sequences were sequenced per donor, roughly 18% of them non-productive. Of the 398 genotyped donors, roughly 80% were placed in the genetic ancestry cluster associated with self-reported Caucasian donors. The study used immunosequencing to profile the T cell repertoires of under 700 subjects and linked those repertoires to cytomegalovirus serostatus. Four to six DR-DQ haplotypes were handled as single units for association and clustering because linkage in the cohort was strong. Donor age, sex, ethnicity and CMV serostatus were compiled together with the repertoire data. Every repertoire in the discovery cohort had been generated on one and the same sequencing platform. High-throughput TCR immunosequencing, statistical association of individual TCRs with disease status, and machine learning were combined to predict cytomegalovirus infection status. The number of donors typed differed by locus, with about 629-630 for A, B, C, DRB1 and DQB1, around 500 for DQA1, under 610 for DPA1, and about 450 for DPB1. An early release covering roughly 600 HLA-typed donors comprised 300 to 350 gigabases of sequencing data and roughly 86 million unique TCR sequences. A later genetic analysis took genome-wide SNP genotypes for about three fifths of the 666 donors and used that subset as a discovery cohort. An earlier analysis of 587 of the donors used high-throughput TCR beta sequencing to judge whether each TCR beta V gene segment behaved as functional or pseudogenic. The later analysis used no new phenotypic data to find candidate immune exposures, relying instead on TCR beta sequences and their occurrence across donors. A later analysis re-analyzed previously published TCR beta repertoires from roughly 600 donors and added high-resolution HLA genotyping to study TCR occurrence patterns. Along with the 666-subject first cohort, a separate validation cohort of over 90 different subjects was used. Class I and class II HLA loci were covered by the typing at four-digit resolution. Overall study results and their limits: A later analysis found that most CMV-associated TCR beta chains appeared HLA-restricted, with HLA associations seemingly driven largely by CMV exposure. Seventeen rarely observed V segments, including chromosome 9 orphons, were excluded from the earlier analysis of approximately 500 of the donors because counts were too low. Compared with equally common non-associated chains, HLA-associated TCR beta chains in a later analysis were more clonally expanded and had lower generation probabilities. Compared with the roughly 700-donor mean, donors in an Asian-associated ancestry cluster had fewer N-insertions in productive TCRs, according to a later genetic analysis. A further reported finding was that TCR beta sequences accurately predicted the HLA-A and HLA-B alleles for most subjects in the first cohort. Some IMGT-functional V segments, including TRBV6-2 and TRBV6-3, could not be distinguished by the 87-base-pair reads and were therefore excluded. In an earlier analysis of 587 of the donors, most TCR beta V segments appeared in productive rearrangements about 90% or about 30% of the time, broadly matching IMGT annotations. A group of highly shared sequence variants was considered likely to be a technical artifact of the sequencing pipeline. An association between a missense DCLRE1C variant and V-gene and J-gene trimming of TCR beta chains was found in a later genetic analysis and replicated in an independent cohort. In this cohort, only TCR beta chains were sequenced, and detectable features were limited by the absence of alpha or paired-chain data. The authors suggested that the approach could potentially be generalized to other disease states and immunological phenotypes. The study gave a list of more than 150 TCR beta chains associated with cytomegalovirus. Linkage disequilibrium might explain the correlated functional status among segregating V segments, but an unknown experimental factor could not be excluded. According to a later analysis, TCR association rates differed among HLA loci, with DRB1 alleles showing the most associated TCRs and HLA-C alleles showing the fewest. When HLA alleles, especially DR and DQ, strongly co-occurred, TCR associations were difficult to assign to individual alleles. Cytomegalovirus status was reported to be diagnosed by the classifier with high specificity and sensitivity in both the original and validation cohorts. Several of the top co-occurrence clusters appeared to be linked to parvovirus B19, influenza, CMV and Epstein-Barr virus, according to a later analysis. Specific HLA alleles were associated with roughly 16,000 TCR beta sequences at a false discovery rate of 0.05 in a later analysis. Because HLA typing was unavailable for some donors at each locus, only the typed subset was used in association tests. Most TCR sequences were seen in very few donors, while some public TCRs were found in many individuals. In vitro tests confirmed that a few of the cytomegalovirus-associated TCR beta chains recognize cytomegalovirus antigens. Immune exposure information for the cohort was limited to CMV serostatus. Presence/absence analyses assumed roughly uniform sequencing depth across donors, an assumption that may not hold.

Library method: the immunoSEQ multiplex PCR assay. A mixture of 60 forward primers for TCR Vbeta segments and 13 reverse primers for TCR Jbeta segments was used in the multiplex PCR. Amplification of the CDR3 region of rearranged TCR beta genes was performed with a multiplex PCR assay on genomic DNA. On the Illumina HiSeq System, the amplified TCR beta libraries were sequenced as 87-base-pair reads. The paper's processing steps were these. A later analysis counted about 82 million unique TCR beta chains across the 700 or so repertoires, and approximately 11 million of these chains were shared by at least two donors. A nearest-neighbor algorithm error-corrected the raw reads and collapsed the reads into unique sequences, merging closely related sequences to remove PCR and sequencing errors. Alignment of CDR3 sequences to IMGT reference sequences was used to assign V, D and J gene segments. For a sequence to be retained, a match of at least six nucleotides to both a V gene segment and a J gene segment was required. A rearrangement counted as productive if the CDR3 had no stop codons and remained in frame with V and J, and every other rearrangement counted as non-productive. CDR3 was defined according to IMGT convention as the region running from the second conserved V-encoded cysteine to the conserved J-encoded phenylalanine. Sequences without an unambiguous match to a single V gene segment were excluded from the earlier analysis of a few hundred of the donors. An earlier analysis of several hundred of the donors classified V segments as functional when productive rearrangements were above 56.7% and as segregating when the standard deviation between donors was above 5%. To diagnose cytomegalovirus status from the catalog of TCR beta chain sequences, a statistical classification framework was built. A later analysis assigned V and J genes by comparing TCR nucleotide sequences with IMGT/GENE-DB human TR gene sequences. A later analysis assigned CDR3 sequences and most-parsimonious VDJ recombination scenarios with the TCRdist pipeline. In a later analysis, every TCR beta chain was defined by the combination of its CDR3 amino acid sequence and its V-gene family, and reads without a unique V-gene family were dropped. As a way to deal with suspected cross-contamination and a sequencing artifact, a later analysis dropped hundreds of nucleotide sequences that were highly shared and had low generation probability. A later analysis calculated a clonal expansion index for each public chain from normalized within-repertoire ranks of inferred template counts. A later analysis computed generation probabilities with a VDJ recombination model fitted to out-of-frame rearrangements, and checked the results against IGoR. A later analysis scored TCR-TCR, TCR-HLA and TCR-CMV co-occurrence with hypergeometric tests, applying a repertoire-size bias correction to TCR pairs. False discovery rates were estimated in a later analysis by permuting HLA or CMV assignments 20 times. A later analysis grouped co-occurring TCRs with DBSCAN, adding TCRdist sequence similarity when clustering within HLA-allele-positive subsets. Co-occurrence clustering excluded repertoires with fewer than 30,000 or more than 120,000 public chains, plus five with anomalous nucleotide sharing. TCRdb holds this immuneACCESS table with in-frame rearrangements only. Some clones are missing; in checked studies, unresolved V genes explain under half, and the rest has no known cause. V and J calls and clone size are those listed in that table; D and trimming were worked out from the DNA. The sample yields approximately 100,000 clones; about 80% were counted once. The ten top clones hold 2% to 3% of the sample.

In total, approximately 610 healthy bone marrow donors made up the cohort. At the time of sampling, every cohort member was nominally healthy, though immune exposures that went unrecorded were likely present. The donor was CMV seronegative and was included in the group of a few hundred seronegative cohort members. Each donor provided a peripheral blood sample, and peripheral blood mononuclear cells were used for TCR beta sequencing. Genomic DNA was extracted from the blood cell samples with the Qiagen DNeasy Blood Extraction Kit. The CDR3 measures 12 amino acids from cysteine to phenylalanine. Of all the DNA, just the CDR3 is kept, 36 bases in frame from base 1. The V end loses 4 bases and the J end loses 8 bases, and a stretch of 11 bases separates them. In the germline V gene (reference sequence), CDR1 corresponds to SEHNR and CDR2 to FQNEAQ. In the case of this clone: Its antigen has not been determined. Base qualities are not recorded, but no much larger clone differs from it by a single base.

What was sequenced was PBMCs. This TCR derives from a female donor in good health and CMV-seronegative. The receptor chain draws on TRBV7-9 and TRBJ1-2; the best D guess is TRBD1, with 6 bases matching. The CDR3: CASSSGTRGYTF. The DNA is as follows: TGTGCCAGCAGCTCCGGGACACGAGGCTACACCTTC.